This is a list of T cell receptor beta chains from one sample in a study of T cell responses to AZD1222 COVID-19 vaccine. Assay used: immunoSEQ multiplex PCR; TCRdb lists only in-frame clones, some missing. There are under 150,000 clones in the sample; just over 90% occur only once, and 5.1% lies in the top ten. Sample: peripheral blood, taken on day 0 of AZD1222 vaccination. The receptors were gathered from an adult in good health. CDR3s include the opening cysteine and the closing phenylalanine or tryptophan. Each record gives: clone size, D gene, V gene, J gene, CDR3 protein, CDR3 DNA. D genes are given only for firm matches. Size is omitted from some rows. Given values are once, few, many or a class for expanded clones.

once	.	TRBV7-9	TRBJ2-5	CASSLGWGLETQYF	TGTGCCAGCAGCTTAGGTTGGGGGCTAGAGACCCAGTACTTC
.	.	TRBV25-1	TRBJ1-4	CASSELTGNNEKLFF	TGTGCCAGCAGTGAATTAACAGGGAACAATGAAAAACTGTTTTTT
.	TRBD2	TRBV19	TRBJ2-3	CASSPLTSGIITDTQYF	TGTGCCAGTAGTCCACTGACTAGCGGGATTATCACAGATACGCAGTATTTT
.	TRBD1	TRBV18	TRBJ1-2	CASSPGQGAPFDGYTF	TGTGCCAGCTCACCAGGACAGGGGGCCCCCTTTGATGGCTACACCTTC
.	TRBD2	TRBV7-2	TRBJ2-5	CASSPAAGARGETQYF	TGTGCCAGCAGCCCGGCAGCGGGAGCAAGAGGGGAGACCCAGTACTTC
.	.	TRBV27	TRBJ2-3	CASSPGQSSTDTQYF	TGTGCCAGCAGTCCAGGACAGTCTAGCACAGATACGCAGTATTTT
.	.	TRBV11-2	TRBJ1-1	CASSLGDSGLYTEAFF	TGTGCCAGCAGCTTAGGTGATTCCGGGTTGTACACTGAAGCTTTCTTT
.	.	TRBV19	TRBJ2-7	CASSIGTPYEQYF	TGTGCCAGTAGTATAGGAACCCCCTACGAGCAGTACTTC
once	.	TRBV5-4	TRBJ2-7	CASSLSGAPLYEQYF	TGTGCCAGCAGCTTGTCGGGAGCTCCCCTCTACGAGCAGTACTTC
.	.	TRBV7-2	TRBJ1-5	CASSLGLDNQPQHF	TGTGCCAGCAGCCTGGGCCTAGACAATCAGCCCCAGCATTTT
.	.	TRBV2	TRBJ2-7	CASTIRRQPYSYEQYF	TGTGCCAGCACCATAAGACGGCAGCCCTACTCCTACGAGCAGTACTTC
.	.	TRBV7-9	TRBJ2-7	CASSLFGIGNYEQYF	TGTGCCAGCAGCTTGTTCGGGATTGGAAACTACGAGCAGTACTTC
.	.	TRBV28	TRBJ1-6	CASSFHSNSPLHF	TGTGCCAGCAGTTTCCACAGCAATTCACCCCTCCACTTT
.	.	TRBV6-5	TRBJ1-2	CASSTTVGGYTF	TGTGCCAGCAGTACTACCGTGGGGGGCTACACCTTC
.	TRBD1	TRBV5-1	TRBJ2-2	CASRAGTGEFRSTGELFF	TGCGCCAGCAGGGCCGGGACAGGGGAGTTTCGTAGCACCGGGGAGCTGTTTTTT
.	.	TRBV15	TRBJ1-1	CATSPGGVGGTEAFF	TGTGCCACCAGCCCGGGAGGGGTCGGGGGCACTGAAGCTTTCTTT
.	.	TRBV18	TRBJ1-1	CASSPSTEAFF	TGTGCCAGCTCACCTTCCACTGAAGCTTTCTTT
.	.	TRBV12-3/TRBV12-4	TRBJ2-7	CASRSTGAEQYF	TGTGCCAGCAGGTCGACTGGGGCCGAGCAGTACTTC
.	.	TRBV6-5	TRBJ1-2	CASARPNYGYTF	TGTGCCAGTGCCCGGCCAAACTATGGCTACACCTTC
.	.	TRBV5-5	TRBJ2-3	CASSLGQGTYTQYF	TGTGCCAGCAGCTTGGGCCAGGGTACCTATACGCAGTATTTT
.	.	TRBV29-1	TRBJ2-1	CSVVSGSSYNEQFF	TGCAGCGTTGTATCCGGGAGCTCCTACAATGAGCAGTTCTTC
.	.	TRBV5-1	TRBJ1-1	CASSPGETNTEAFF	TGCGCCAGCAGCCCCGGGGAGACGAACACTGAAGCTTTCTTT
once	.	TRBV5-4	TRBJ2-3	CASSLFSGNTDTQYF	TGTGCCAGCAGCTTGTTTAGCGGAAACACAGATACGCAGTATTTT
.	.	TRBV29-1	TRBJ1-1	CSARVTEAFF	TGCAGCGCCAGGGTCACTGAAGCTTTCTTT
.	TRBD1	TRBV10-3	TRBJ2-2	CAISTAGQGTGELFF	TGTGCCATCAGTACAGCGGGACAGGGAACCGGGGAGCTGTTTTTT
.	.	TRBV27	TRBJ2-7	CASSASYEQYF	TGTGCCAGCAGCGCGTCCTACGAGCAGTACTTC
.	.	TRBV11-3	TRBJ2-1	CASSYLKGGRNEQFF	TGTGCCAGCAGCTACCTTAAGGGGGGGCGGAATGAGCAGTTCTTC
.	.	TRBV3-1/TRBV3-2	TRBJ2-7	CASSERGFGPYEQYF	TGTGCCAGCAGCGAAAGGGGCTTCGGACCCTACGAGCAGTACTTC
.	TRBD1	TRBV9	TRBJ1-2	CASSGGQGPYGYTF	TGTGCCAGCAGCGGGGGACAGGGACCCTATGGCTACACCTTC
.	TRBD2	TRBV5-4	TRBJ2-1	CASSGSGSSYNEQFF	TGTGCCAGCAGCGGGAGCGGGAGCTCCTACAATGAGCAGTTCTTC
.	.	TRBV7-8	TRBJ1-2	CASRGGSVGYTF	TGTGCCAGCCGAGGGGGGTCGGTTGGCTACACCTTC
.	.	TRBV5-6	TRBJ1-2	CASSLGRGVNGYTF	TGTGCCAGCAGCTTGGGGAGGGGGGTCAATGGCTACACCTTC
.	.	TRBV7-2	TRBJ1-4	CASSLGRFATNEKLFF	TGTGCCAGCAGCTTAGGAAGGTTTGCAACTAATGAAAAACTGTTTTTT
.	.	TRBV7-9	TRBJ1-2	CASSLGLGTYGYTF	TGTGCCAGCAGCTTAGGGCTAGGCACCTATGGCTACACCTTC
.	.	TRBV30	TRBJ1-1	CAWATGWDTEAFF	TGTGCCTGGGCGACCGGGTGGGACACTGAAGCTTTCTTT
.	TRBD1	TRBV18	TRBJ1-2	CASSRDRGLGYTF	TGTGCCAGCTCACGGGACAGGGGGCTTGGCTACACCTTC
once	.	TRBV7-2	TRBJ2-7	CASSFYGTYEQYF	TGTGCCAGCAGCTTTTACGGGACCTACGAGCAGTACTTC
.	TRBD1	TRBV7-9	TRBJ1-3	CASSLGRTGGNTIYF	TGTGCCAGCAGCTTAGGCCGGACAGGGGGCAACACCATATATTTT
.	.	TRBV19	TRBJ1-5	CASVTRRGNQPQHF	TGTGCCAGTGTCACGCGAAGGGGCAATCAGCCCCAGCATTTT
.	TRBD1	TRBV6-2/TRBV6-3	TRBJ1-3	CASSYGHRDSSGNTIYF	TGTGCCAGCAGTTACGGTCACCGGGACAGCTCTGGAAACACCATATATTTT
.	.	TRBV21-1	TRBJ2-1	CASSKRGRSSYNEQFF	TGTGCCAGCAGCAAAAGGGGCCGGAGCTCCTACAATGAGCAGTTCTTC
.	TRBD2	TRBV24-1	TRBJ2-3	CATSDGLAGEDTQYF	TGTGCCACCAGTGACGGACTAGCGGGCGAAGATACGCAGTATTTT
.	TRBD2	TRBV4-3	TRBJ2-5	CASSQARGGFAGETQYF	TGCGCCAGCAGCCAAGCACGCGGGGGATTTGCGGGAGAGACCCAGTACTTC
.	.	TRBV6-5	TRBJ1-5	CASTTGHPGNQPQHF	TGTGCCAGCACTACTGGACACCCAGGCAATCAGCCCCAGCATTTT
.	TRBD1	TRBV27	TRBJ1-2	CASSFVGQGAYYGYTF	TGTGCCAGCAGTTTTGTAGGACAGGGGGCCTACTATGGCTACACCTTC
once	.	TRBV11-2	TRBJ1-4	CASSPEPINNEKLFF	TGTGCCAGCAGCCCGGAACCAATTAATAATGAAAAACTGTTTTTT
.	.	TRBV7-8	TRBJ1-1	CASRPIGGRSPEAFF	TGTGCCAGCAGGCCCATAGGGGGACGCTCGCCTGAAGCTTTCTTT
.	.	TRBV27	TRBJ2-7	CASSFLSEHEQYF	TGTGCCAGCAGTTTCCTCTCGGAGCACGAGCAGTACTTC
.	TRBD1	TRBV4-1	TRBJ1-2	CASSLGGTDKTNYGYTF	TGCGCCAGCAGCCTAGGCGGGACAGATAAGACTAACTATGGCTACACCTTC
.	TRBD2	TRBV6-2/TRBV6-3	TRBJ2-7	CASSYGRGHEQYF	TGTGCCAGCAGTTACGGGAGGGGCCACGAGCAGTACTTC
once	.	TRBV7-2	TRBJ2-7	CASSLVYEQYF	TGTGCCAGCAGCTTAGTTTACGAGCAGTACTTC
.	.	TRBV6-5	TRBJ1-5	CASSRGSNQPQHF	TGTGCCAGCTCCCGGGGGAGCAATCAGCCCCAGCATTTT
.	.	TRBV5-1	TRBJ1-1	CASSLVGGVVTEAFF	TGCGCCAGCAGCTTGGTGGGAGGGGTGGTTACTGAAGCTTTCTTT